These 20 T cell receptor beta chains were sequenced from one sample in a study of T-cell memory formation after mild COVID-19. TCRdb re-called the 5' RACE reads through MiXCR, storing one row per CDR3 protein. The profile shows about 390,000 distinct CDR3 sequences, roughly 15% of them singletons. Sequenced sample: PBMCs or a T cell subset sorted from them (not recorded which). These receptors originate from a man aged 18 to 35 who had mild COVID-19 (a few samples of this study predate the infection). Cell type and time point are not known.

This clonotype was observed a handful of times. The chain carries TRBV20-1 and TRBJ1-5, with D tentatively TRBD1 (5 bases). V lost 1 base and J lost 7, with 14 bases in between. This CDR3 region has 14 residues. Germline V gene data show CDR1 as DFQATT and CDR2 as SNEGSKA (reference sequence). This CDR3 reads CSARGGKVGQPQHF. Here the CDR3 DNA reads TGCAGTGCTAGAGGGGGGAAGGTTGGACAGCCCCAGCATTTT.

This clonotype occurred once. The chain carries TRBV12-5 and TRBJ1-1, with 8 nucleotides matching TRBD1. Germline CDR1 is LGHNT and CDR2 is FRNRAP. This CDR3 contains 15 residues. V trimming: 6 bases; J trimming: 2 bases; junction bases outside the gene matches: 8. CDR3 sequence reads: CASGTGQGSNTEAFF. The CDR3 bases are TGTGCTAGTGGCACCGGACAGGGAAGTAACACTGAAGCTTTCTTT.

The chain is built from TRBV7-2 and TRBJ1-2; weak D call: TRBD1 (5 bases). Trimming shortened V by 5 bases and J by 7 bases, and 11 bases separated the two germline ends. This CDR3 comprises 12 residues. The germline V gene has CDR1 SGHTA and CDR2 FQGNSA. CDR3 region: CASSAVQGGYTF. CDR3 nucleotide sequence: TGTGCCAGCAGCGCGGTTCAGGGTGGCTACACCTTC.

CDR3 protein: CASSGGEGRDGELFF. DNA for the CDR3: TGTGCCAGCAGTGGCGGGGAGGGACGCGACGGGGAGCTGTTTTTT. The chain is built from TRBV6-5 and TRBJ2-2, with 7 bases lining up with TRBD2. The CDR3 length is 15 residues. Germline lookup yields CDR1 MNHEY and CDR2 SVGAGI. V dropped 5 bases and J dropped 7; count of bases not matched to a gene: 10.

The chain employs TRBV12-3 or TRBV12-4 and TRBJ2-2; D gene uncertain. This CDR3 has 13 residues. The germline V and J ends were trimmed by 3 bases and 4 bases, with 6 bases remaining between them. CDR3: CASSLRSTGELFF. The CDR3 nucleotides read TGTGCCAGCAGTTTGAGGTCCACCGGGGAGCTGTTTTTT.

This clonotype has a handful of counts. The chain combines TRBV5-4 with TRBJ2-1, with 10 bases aligning to TRBD2. After removal of 0 bases from V and 8 bases from J, the junction contained 5 bases not matched to a gene. There are 15 residues in the CDR3. The germline CDR1 and CDR2 sequences are SGHNT and YYREEE (reference sequence). The CDR3 protein is CASSLVSSGGYEQFF. CDR3 DNA sequence: TGTGCCAGCAGCTTGGTGTCTAGCGGGGGTTATGAGCAGTTCTTC.

The chain recombines TRBV20-1 with TRBJ1-2; TRBD1 matches at 7 bases. The junction had 9 bases not matched to a gene; V was cut back by 5 bases and J by 6 bases. There are 13 residues in the CDR3. Germline V gene lookup returns CDR1 DFQATT and CDR2 SNEGSKA (reference sequence). The CDR3 DNA is TGCAGTGCTCGGGACAGTACCTTAGATGGCTACACCTTC. This translates into CSARDSTLDGYTF.

The rearrangement joins TRBV4-3 to TRBJ2-7; no clear D. The CDR3 spans 16 residues. Trimming removed 0 bases at V and 2 bases at J, with 14 bases between. CDR1 and CDR2 (germline): LGHNA, YSLEER. The CDR3 spells CASSQDKGGIPYEQYF. The CDR3 DNA reads TGCGCCAGCAGCCAAGATAAGGGTGGAATCCCCTACGAGCAGTACTTC.

V gene TRBV11-2 combines with J gene TRBJ2-1; D is unclear. V dropped 5 bases and J dropped 10 bases, with 9 bases sitting between them. CDR1 is SGHAT, CDR2 FQNNGV, per germline. CDR3 length: 11 residues. CDR3 nucleotide sequence: TGTGCCAGCAGCCACTACCTGGAGCAGTTCTTC. Amino acid sequence: CASSHYLEQFF.

In this sample, this clonotype turned up a few times. The chain uses TRBV7-2 and TRBJ2-3; D remains unclear. V was shortened by 5 bases and J by 8 bases, with 8 bases between the two germline ends. CDR3 length: 11 amino acids. CDR1 and CDR2 (germline): SGHTA, FQGNSA. CDR3 loop: CASSVRRTQYF. CDR3 bases: TGTGCCAGCAGCGTACGACGTACGCAGTATTTT.

The V gene is TRBV5-1, the J gene TRBJ1-2; D might be TRBD1 (5 bases). Between the trimmed V and J ends, which lost 2 bases and 2 bases, there was a span of 10 bases. Germline assignment: CDR1 SGHRS and CDR2 YFSETQ. CDR3 size: 14 residues. The CDR3 here is CASSFWGRNYGYTF. The DNA for the CDR3 is TGCGCCAGCAGCTTTTGGGGCCGGAACTATGGCTACACCTTC.

The rearrangement uses TRBV5-1 and TRBJ1-4; D remains unclear. CDR1 is SGHRS and CDR2 is YFSETQ in the germline V gene. Between the trimmed V and J ends, which lost 0 bases and 4 bases, there was a span of 10 bases. This CDR3 is built from 15 residues. As DNA, the CDR3 is TGCGCCAGCAGCTTGGATCCGGGGTATAATGAAAAACTGTTTTTT. It codes for CASSLDPGYNEKLFF.

The CDR3 nucleotides are TGCAGTGCTAGGGACCCTCGGGGTACGCAGTATTTT. Its translation is CSARDPRGTQYF. The rearrangement uses TRBV20-1 and TRBJ2-3; possible D gene TRBD2, 5 bases. The CDR3 is 12 residues long. The germline V gene encodes CDR1 DFQATT and CDR2 SNEGSKA (reference sequence). Trimming removed 3 bases from V and 8 bases from J, with 12 bases in between.

This clonotype was picked up a small number of times. The chain joins TRBV6-2 or TRBV6-3 to TRBJ2-7; 10 nucleotides agree with TRBD2. CDR3 length: 15 amino acids. V shed 5 bases and J 3 bases; nucleotides not matched to a gene: 7. Germline values: CDR1 MNHEY, CDR2 SVGEGT. The DNA of the CDR3 is TGTGCCAGCAGTCTCAGCGGGGGGGGCGGCTACGAGCAGTACTTC. As protein: CASSLSGGGGYEQYF.

At least ten counts were recorded for this clonotype. The chain is built from TRBV7-2 and TRBJ2-5; D may match TRBD1 or TRBD2 (5 bases each). The CDR3 is 13 residues long. Trimming cost V 3 bases and J 6 bases, with 11 bases left between them. Germline CDR1 is SGHTA and CDR2 is FQGNSA. The CDR3: CASSLRGEKTQYF. The CDR3 coding sequence is TGTGCCAGCAGCTTGAGGGGCGAAAAGACCCAGTACTTC.

This clonotype was counted between two and nine times. This sequence joins TRBV15 and TRBJ1-5; D gene unclear. Germline values: CDR1 LNHNV, CDR2 YYDKDF (reference sequence). V gave up 1 base and J gave up 2 bases, with 6 bases separating them. The CDR3 is 14 amino acids. CDR3 in DNA: TGTGCCACCAGCAGAGCTATAGGCAATCAGCCCCAGCATTTT. This codes for CATSRAIGNQPQHF.

V usage is TRBV5-5 and J usage is TRBJ2-3; 7 positions agree with TRBD2. Germline V lookup: CDR1 SGHKS, CDR2 YYEKEE (reference sequence). The CDR3 has 17 residues. V lost 5 bases, J lost 5 bases, and 17 bases stayed unmatched. The CDR3 loop reads CASRWLGGTARGDTQYF. CDR3 nucleotides: TGTGCCAGCAGGTGGCTCGGGGGGACCGCTCGTGGAGATACGCAGTATTTT.

This clonotype was detected only a few times. Mismatch with germline at one junction end may stem from a read error. The chain links TRBV7-7 to TRBJ2-3; maybe TRBD2 (7 bases). This CDR3 has 15 residues. Germline V gene lookup returns CDR1 SSHAT and CDR2 FNYEAQ (reference sequence). In DNA, the CDR3 is TGTGCTAGCAGCCCCGGAGGGGGGGCAAGGGATACGCAGTATTTT. As protein: CASSPGGGARDTQYF.

This clonotype showed up just a few times. The V gene is TRBV6-5, the J gene TRBJ2-1; 8 positions agree with TRBD2. Germline assignment: CDR1 MNHEY and CDR2 SVGAGI. Trimming at V came to 5 bases and at J to 4 bases, leaving 10 bases not matched to a gene. The CDR3 totals 16 residues. CDR3 loop: CASSPRVGGAYNEQFF. CDR3 coding DNA: TGTGCCAGCAGTCCACGGGTCGGGGGGGCTTACAATGAGCAGTTCTTC.

The genes are TRBV25-1 and TRBJ2-2; TRBD1 matches at 9 bases. Looked up from germline, CDR1 is MGHDK and CDR2 is SYGVNS. CDR3 size: 16 residues. V lost 6 bases to trimming and J lost 7 bases; unmatched junction nucleotides: 12. This CDR3 reads CASRKRTGDQGGELFF. The CDR3 region has the DNA TGTGCCAGCAGGAAGAGGACAGGGGACCAAGGCGGGGAGCTGTTTTTT.